Listed below are T cell receptor beta chains from one sample, sequenced in a study of vaccination effects on CD4 cells after COVID-19. Data came from immunoSEQ multiplex PCR; TCRdb stores just in-frame clones and leaves some out. The sample shows some 47,000 clones, just over 70% of them seen only once. These TCRs are of unknown antigen specificity. This specimen was CD4+ T cells from PBMCs cultured without peptide, taken after COVID-19 vaccination. The receptors shown here come from a human donor who received a COVID-19 vaccine. Each CDR3 is given with its conserved first and last residue. Fields, in order: clone size, V gene, J gene, D gene, CDR3 length, CDR3 DNA, CDR3 protein. The D gene is left open where the match is weak. Expanded clones get a size class; other rows say once, few or many, or leave the size out.

clone size: NA; V gene: TRBV5-1; J gene: TRBJ2-3; D gene: NA; CDR3 length: 13; CDR3 DNA: TGCGCCACCATGGACAGCGACACAGATACGCAGTATTTT; CDR3 protein: CATMDSDTDTQYF
clone size: NA; V gene: TRBV6-5; J gene: TRBJ2-3; D gene: NA; CDR3 length: 15; CDR3 DNA: TGTGCCAGCAGCTCGGCTAGCCGGGGGACAGATACGCAGTATTTT; CDR3 protein: CASSSASRGTDTQYF
clone size: NA; V gene: TRBV9; J gene: TRBJ2-5; D gene: TRBD2; CDR3 length: 15; CDR3 DNA: TGTGCCAGCAGCGTAGGGACTAGCGGGTGGGAGACCCAGTACTTC; CDR3 protein: CASSVGTSGWETQYF
clone size: NA; V gene: TRBV10-3; J gene: TRBJ1-1; D gene: TRBD1; CDR3 length: 15; CDR3 DNA: TGTGCCATCAGTGAGGGTCAGGGGGCGGACACTGAAGCTTTCTTT; CDR3 protein: CAISEGQGADTEAFF
clone size: once; V gene: TRBV12-5; J gene: TRBJ1-1; D gene: NA; CDR3 length: 11; CDR3 DNA: TGTGCTAGTGGCTCAGGGTGGGAGGCTTTCTTT; CDR3 protein: CASGSGWEAFF
clone size: NA; V gene: TRBV21-1; J gene: TRBJ1-4; D gene: NA; CDR3 length: 16; CDR3 DNA: TGTGCCAGCAGCAAAGGAGCAACCACAACTAATGAAAAACTGTTTTTT; CDR3 protein: CASSKGATTTNEKLFF
clone size: NA; V gene: TRBV5-1; J gene: TRBJ2-7; D gene: TRBD1; CDR3 length: 15; CDR3 DNA: TGCGCCAGCAGCTTGGCCTCCAAGGACAGGGCGAGGCAGTACTTC; CDR3 protein: CASSLASKDRARQYF
clone size: few; V gene: TRBV2; J gene: TRBJ1-5; D gene: NA; CDR3 length: 14; CDR3 DNA: TGTGCCAGCAGTGTTTTTGCGGAGGGTCAGCCCCAGCATTTT; CDR3 protein: CASSVFAEGQPQHF
clone size: NA; V gene: TRBV2; J gene: TRBJ2-7; D gene: NA; CDR3 length: 13; CDR3 DNA: TGTGCCAGCAGTCTAGACAGACGAGAAATTCAGTACTTC; CDR3 protein: CASSLDRREIQYF
clone size: NA; V gene: TRBV5-1; J gene: TRBJ2-7; D gene: TRBD1; CDR3 length: 14; CDR3 DNA: TGCGCCAGCAGCGACGGACAGGGTTACTACGAGCAGTACTTC; CDR3 protein: CASSDGQGYYEQYF
clone size: NA; V gene: TRBV6-6; J gene: TRBJ2-1; D gene: TRBD2; CDR3 length: 15; CDR3 DNA: TGTGCCAGCAGCTGGGGACTAGTAGCTTCGGGTGAGCAGTTCTTC; CDR3 protein: CASSWGLVASGEQFF
clone size: NA; V gene: TRBV5-1; J gene: TRBJ2-1; D gene: NA; CDR3 length: 15; CDR3 DNA: TGCGCCAGCAGCTTGGCCGAGGATTCGGTCAATGAGCAGTTCTTC; CDR3 protein: CASSLAEDSVNEQFF
clone size: NA; V gene: TRBV6-5; J gene: TRBJ1-4; D gene: NA; CDR3 length: 16; CDR3 DNA: TGTGCCAGCAGTTACAGTCTCGACCCGCCGAGGGAAAAACTGTTTTTT; CDR3 protein: CASSYSLDPPREKLFF
clone size: NA; V gene: TRBV9; J gene: TRBJ1-5; D gene: NA; CDR3 length: 15; CDR3 DNA: TGTGCCAGCAGCGTAGGCATGAATAGCAATCAGCCCCAGCATTTT; CDR3 protein: CASSVGMNSNQPQHF
clone size: NA; V gene: TRBV19; J gene: TRBJ1-3; D gene: TRBD1; CDR3 length: 16; CDR3 DNA: TGTGCCAGTAGACCTTCGGGACAGGGGAGAGAAAACACCATATATTTT; CDR3 protein: CASRPSGQGRENTIYF
clone size: NA; V gene: TRBV6-5; J gene: TRBJ1-6; D gene: TRBD1; CDR3 length: 14; CDR3 DNA: TGTGCCAGCAGGCAGACAGGGGAGGGAGGAACCCTCCACTTT; CDR3 protein: CASRQTGEGGTLHF
clone size: NA; V gene: TRBV5-1; J gene: TRBJ2-2; D gene: NA; CDR3 length: 13; CDR3 DNA: TGCGCCAGCAGCCCGCCGCTTGCCGGGGAGCTGTTTTTT; CDR3 protein: CASSPPLAGELFF
clone size: NA; V gene: TRBV2; J gene: TRBJ2-3; D gene: TRBD1; CDR3 length: 12; CDR3 DNA: TGTGCCAGCAGAAACAGGGGAGATACGCAGTATTTT; CDR3 protein: CASRNRGDTQYF
clone size: NA; V gene: TRBV11-2; J gene: TRBJ1-2; D gene: TRBD1; CDR3 length: 15; CDR3 DNA: TGTGCCAGCAGCGGGACCAGGGGGCGCCTCTATGGCTACACCTTC; CDR3 protein: CASSGTRGRLYGYTF
clone size: few; V gene: TRBV11-2; J gene: TRBJ1-2; D gene: TRBD1; CDR3 length: 13; CDR3 DNA: TGTGCCAGCAGCGCCCAGACAGGGCTTGGCTACACCTTC; CDR3 protein: CASSAQTGLGYTF
clone size: NA; V gene: TRBV11-2; J gene: TRBJ1-1; D gene: TRBD1; CDR3 length: 14; CDR3 DNA: TGTGCCAGCAGCTTAACGACAGGGGGCACTGAAGCTTTCTTT; CDR3 protein: CASSLTTGGTEAFF
clone size: NA; V gene: TRBV25-1; J gene: TRBJ1-2; D gene: NA; CDR3 length: 16; CDR3 DNA: TGTGCCAGCAGTGCTCCATGGTGGAGGCAGGGGAATGGCTACACCTTC; CDR3 protein: CASSAPWWRQGNGYTF
clone size: NA; V gene: TRBV3-1/TRBV3-2; J gene: TRBJ1-5; D gene: NA; CDR3 length: 16; CDR3 DNA: TGTGCCAGCAGCCCGGGGGCCCAGGGGTTGGGTCAGCCCCAGCATTTT; CDR3 protein: CASSPGAQGLGQPQHF
clone size: NA; V gene: TRBV28; J gene: TRBJ2-3; D gene: NA; CDR3 length: 15; CDR3 DNA: TGTGCCAGCAGCAGCCTGGGCAGGGATGTAGATACGCAGTATTTT; CDR3 protein: CASSSLGRDVDTQYF
clone size: NA; V gene: TRBV15; J gene: TRBJ1-1; D gene: NA; CDR3 length: 13; CDR3 DNA: TGTGCCACCAGCAGTGGGTGGGACACTGAAGCTTTCTTT; CDR3 protein: CATSSGWDTEAFF
clone size: NA; V gene: TRBV6-4; J gene: TRBJ2-3; D gene: NA; CDR3 length: 14; CDR3 DNA: TGTGCCAGCAGCTTAGGGGACGACACAGATACGCAGTATTTT; CDR3 protein: CASSLGDDTDTQYF
clone size: NA; V gene: TRBV12-3/TRBV12-4; J gene: TRBJ2-2; D gene: NA; CDR3 length: 13; CDR3 DNA: TGTGCCAGCACCTCGGGGGTCACCGGGGAGCTGTTTTTT; CDR3 protein: CASTSGVTGELFF
clone size: NA; V gene: TRBV7-8; J gene: TRBJ2-1; D gene: TRBD2; CDR3 length: 15; CDR3 DNA: TGTGCCAGCAGCTTATCGCTAGCGGGAGGGTCTGAGCAGTTCTTC; CDR3 protein: CASSLSLAGGSEQFF
clone size: many; V gene: TRBV20-1; J gene: TRBJ1-3; D gene: NA; CDR3 length: 15; CDR3 DNA: TGCAGTGCTAGTCCCAGGGGTTTGGCTGGAAACACCATATATTTT; CDR3 protein: CSASPRGLAGNTIYF
clone size: NA; V gene: TRBV6-5; J gene: TRBJ2-7; D gene: TRBD2; CDR3 length: 15; CDR3 DNA: TGTGCCAGTCGATTGCGGGGGGCGAACCTCTACGAGCAGTACTTC; CDR3 protein: CASRLRGANLYEQYF
clone size: NA; V gene: TRBV27; J gene: TRBJ2-7; D gene: NA; CDR3 length: 15; CDR3 DNA: TGTGCCAGCAGTTTAAACTTGGGACACTTCTACGAGCAGTACTTC; CDR3 protein: CASSLNLGHFYEQYF
clone size: NA; V gene: TRBV10-3; J gene: TRBJ2-1; D gene: TRBD2; CDR3 length: 13; CDR3 DNA: TGTGCCACTGGACTAGCGGGAGCAAATGAGCAGTTCTTC; CDR3 protein: CATGLAGANEQFF